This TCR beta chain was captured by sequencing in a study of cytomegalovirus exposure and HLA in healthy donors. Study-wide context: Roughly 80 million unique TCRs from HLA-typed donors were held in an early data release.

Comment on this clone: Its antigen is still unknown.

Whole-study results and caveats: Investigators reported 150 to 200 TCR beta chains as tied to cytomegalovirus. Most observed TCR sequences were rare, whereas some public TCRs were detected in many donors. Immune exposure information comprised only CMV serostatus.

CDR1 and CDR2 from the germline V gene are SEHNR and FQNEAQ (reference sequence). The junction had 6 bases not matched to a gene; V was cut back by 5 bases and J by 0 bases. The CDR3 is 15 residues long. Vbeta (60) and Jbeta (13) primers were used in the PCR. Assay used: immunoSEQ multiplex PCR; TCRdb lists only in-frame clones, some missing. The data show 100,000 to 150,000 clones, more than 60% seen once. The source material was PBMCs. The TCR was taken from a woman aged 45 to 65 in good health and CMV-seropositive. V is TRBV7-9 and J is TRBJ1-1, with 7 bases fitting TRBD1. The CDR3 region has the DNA TGTGCCAGCAGCCCGGGGGACAGTATGAACACTGAAGCTTTCTTT. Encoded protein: CASSPGDSMNTEAFF.